This TCR beta chain emerged from a study of T cells in Graves' hyperthyroidism and ophthalmopathy. There are many counts of this clonotype. TCR beta CDR3 regions were amplified from RNA transcripts. With the HTBI primer set, the TCR CDR3 went through a first round of RT-PCR. TCRdb reanalysed the multiplex PCR reads using MiXCR and keeps one entry per CDR3 protein. The sample holds about 280,000 distinct CDR3 sequences, less than 30% seen once. Trimming removed 1 base at V and 4 bases at J, with 11 bases between. The CDR3 length is 15 residues. Germline CDR1 reads LNHDA; CDR2 reads SQIVND (reference sequence).

This chain connects TRBV19 to TRBJ1-5, with D maybe TRBD1 (6 bases). This TCR was recovered from a man aged 35-49 years with Graves' hyperthyroidism that later progressed to Graves' ophthalmopathy. The sequenced material came from blood. DNA of the CDR3: TGTGCCAGTAGTATAGGGGGGGGGCTAAATCAGCCCCAGCATTTT. It encodes CASSIGGGLNQPQHF.